This is a list of T cell receptor beta chains from one sample in a study of cytomegalovirus exposure and HLA in healthy donors. TCRdb's copy holds only in-frame clones and misses some; the assay was immunoSEQ multiplex PCR. The profile covers 150,000 to 200,000 clones, with roughly four fifths appearing a single time and about 10% taken by the ten largest. Sequencing was done on a sample of PBMCs. The source is a man aged 45 to 65 in good health and CMV-seropositive. Both conserved end residues are part of each CDR3. Each record gives: D gene, clone size, J gene, V gene, CDR3 DNA, CDR3 protein. A D gene is named only where the DNA matches it firmly. Clone size is stated in some rows and not others, as once, few, many or a class when expanded.

NA NA TRBJ1-6 TRBV19 TGTGCCAGTAGCCCCGGGGACTCAGGGTCACCCCTCCACTTT CASSPGDSGSPLHF
TRBD2 NA TRBJ2-1 TRBV11-1 TGTGCCAGCAGCTCTAGCGGGAGGGCCGCCGATGAGCAGTTCTTC CASSSSGRAADEQFF
NA NA TRBJ2-7 TRBV18 TGTGCCAGCTCACCACTTGACCGGGGCGAGCAGTACTTC CASSPLDRGEQYF
TRBD1 NA TRBJ2-2 TRBV14 TGTGCCAGCAGCCCGAGGGGGACAGAGAGGGCCGGGGAGCTGTTTTTT CASSPRGTERAGELFF
TRBD2 NA TRBJ2-2 TRBV7-2 TGTGCCAGCACGCGACTAGCAACGAACACCGGGGAGCTGTTTTTT CASTRLATNTGELFF
TRBD1 NA TRBJ1-2 TRBV7-2 TGTGCCAGCAGCCCAGGGACAGGGTTTGGTGGCTACACCTTC CASSPGTGFGGYTF
TRBD2 NA TRBJ2-3 TRBV5-6 TGTGCCAGCACCTCGCTTCTAGCGGGAACGGTGGATACGCAGTATTTT CASTSLLAGTVDTQYF
NA NA TRBJ2-1 TRBV6-5 TGTGCCAGCAGTTACTCGAATACAATAAATGAGCAGTTCTTC CASSYSNTINEQFF
NA NA TRBJ1-2 TRBV6-5 TGTGCCAGCAGTTACTCTAAGGAGGCCTATGGCTACACCTTC CASSYSKEAYGYTF
TRBD2 NA TRBJ2-1 TRBV4-2 TGTGCCAGCAGCCCGCGCCGACCAGCGGGAGGGACTAGGAGGGGTTACAATGAGCAGTTCTTC CASSPRRPAGGTRRGYNEQFF
NA NA TRBJ2-5 TRBV5-8 TGTGCCAGCAGCTTGGAACAAAACCAAGAGACCCAGTACTTC CASSLEQNQETQYF
NA NA TRBJ2-1 TRBV6-6 TGTGCCAGCAGTTACCCCAGCGGAAATTACAATGAGCAGTTCTTC CASSYPSGNYNEQFF
TRBD2 NA TRBJ2-1 TRBV27 TGTGCCAGCAGTTTCAGCGGGAGGTACAATGAGCAGTTCTTC CASSFSGRYNEQFF
TRBD2 NA TRBJ2-3 TRBV5-6 TGTGCCAGCAGCTTTGGGGGAGCGGGGTTAACATGGGATACGCAGTATTTT CASSFGGAGLTWDTQYF
NA NA TRBJ1-1 TRBV7-9 TGTGCCAGCAGCTCCAGGATTTCGAACACTGAAGCTTTCTTT CASSSRISNTEAFF
TRBD2 NA TRBJ2-3 TRBV19 TGTGCCAGTGACGAGCGGGGGAACACAGATACGCAGTATTTT CASDERGNTDTQYF
TRBD1 NA TRBJ1-1 TRBV28 TGTGCCGGGATGAACGCAGGGGGTGGGAACACTGAAGCTTTCTTT CAGMNAGGGNTEAFF
NA NA TRBJ2-6 TRBV15 TGTGCCACCAGCAGCCCGGGGAAAGGGGCCAACGTCCTGACTTTC CATSSPGKGANVLTF
NA NA TRBJ2-7 TRBV5-6 TGTGCCAGCAGCTTCAGGGGAAGGGAGCAGTACTTC CASSFRGREQYF
TRBD1 NA TRBJ1-2 TRBV5-1 TGCGCCAGCAGCGACGCTCAACAGGGGATTAGCAACTATGGCTACACCTTC CASSDAQQGISNYGYTF
TRBD1 once TRBJ2-1 TRBV5-6 TGTGCCAGCAGCTTGGAGGGGGCTGCGAATGAGCAGTTCTTC CASSLEGAANEQFF
NA NA TRBJ1-1 TRBV29-1 TGCAGCGTTGAAGATGACATATCTTGGACTGAAGCTTTCTTT CSVEDDISWTEAFF
NA NA TRBJ2-1 TRBV5-1 TGCGCCAGCAGCTTGGCGGGGATGGGGGGAAATGAGCAGTTCTTC CASSLAGMGGNEQFF
TRBD1 medium-sized TRBJ1-2 TRBV5-6 TGTGCCAGCAGTTATGACAGGGCCTATGGCTACACCTTC CASSYDRAYGYTF
TRBD2 once TRBJ2-3 TRBV4-2 TGTGCCAGCAGCCAAGGAGCTAGCGGGAGCCCCGCGACAGATACGCAGTATTTT CASSQGASGSPATDTQYF
TRBD1 NA TRBJ1-5 TRBV9 TGTGCCAGCAGCGGGGGACAGCGACATAGCAATCAGCCCCAGCATTTT CASSGGQRHSNQPQHF
NA NA TRBJ2-1 TRBV2 TGTGCCAGCAGTGGGGGCCGCACAAGAAATGAGCAGTTCTTC CASSGGRTRNEQFF